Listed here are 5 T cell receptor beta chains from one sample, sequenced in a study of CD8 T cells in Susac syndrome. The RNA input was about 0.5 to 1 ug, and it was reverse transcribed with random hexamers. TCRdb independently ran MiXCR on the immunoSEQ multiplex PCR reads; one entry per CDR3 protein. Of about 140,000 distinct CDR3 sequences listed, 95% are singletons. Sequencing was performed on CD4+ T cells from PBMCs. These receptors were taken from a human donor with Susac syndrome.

CDR3 nucleotide sequence: TGTGCCTCCAGTGGGGGAGGTCGCACCGGGGAGCTGTTTTTT. Translation gives CASSGGGRTGELFF. The chain has TRBV28 and TRBJ2-2; tentative D call: TRBD2 (6 bases). Germline CDR1 and CDR2: MDHEN and SYDVKM. V was pared by 11 bases and J by 4 bases, with 17 bases between. CDR3 length: 14 residues.

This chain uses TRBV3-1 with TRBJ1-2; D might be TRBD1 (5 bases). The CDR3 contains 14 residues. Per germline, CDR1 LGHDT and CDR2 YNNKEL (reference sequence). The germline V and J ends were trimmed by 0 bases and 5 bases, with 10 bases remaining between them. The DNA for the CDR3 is TGTGCCAGCAGCCAAGATGACAGAGAGTATGGCTACACCTTC. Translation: CASSQDDREYGYTF.

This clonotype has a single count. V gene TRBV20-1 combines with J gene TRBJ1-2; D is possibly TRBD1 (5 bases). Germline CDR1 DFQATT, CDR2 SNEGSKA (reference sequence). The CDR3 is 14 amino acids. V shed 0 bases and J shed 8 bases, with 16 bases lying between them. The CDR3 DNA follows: TGCAGTGCTAGAGATCGGCAGGGATTGGGGGGCTACACCTTC. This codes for CSARDRQGLGGYTF.

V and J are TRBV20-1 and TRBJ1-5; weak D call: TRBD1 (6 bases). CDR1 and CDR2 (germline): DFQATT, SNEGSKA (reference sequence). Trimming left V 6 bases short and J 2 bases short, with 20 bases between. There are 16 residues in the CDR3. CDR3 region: CSAPSLATGGNQPQHF. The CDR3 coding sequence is TGCAGTGCGCCGAGCTTGGCGACAGGCGGCAATCAGCCCCAGCATTTT.

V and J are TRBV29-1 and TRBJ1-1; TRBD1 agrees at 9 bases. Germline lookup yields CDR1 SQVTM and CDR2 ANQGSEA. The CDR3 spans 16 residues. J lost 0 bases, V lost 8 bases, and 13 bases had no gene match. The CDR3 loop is CSYRRPGTGLNTEAFF. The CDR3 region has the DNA TGCAGCTATCGCCGACCCGGGACAGGGTTGAACACTGAAGCTTTCTTT.